The 21 T cell receptor beta chains below come from one sample, sequenced in a study of brain T cells in children with intractable seizures. The time point was: blood from clinic visit 5 months post-surgery; TSC patient then seizure free. Produced via immunoSEQ multiplex PCR; TCRdb's table is partial and in-frame only. Of about 340,000 clones detected, over 90% appear once; the ten largest clones hold roughly 6%. Sequencing was performed on peripheral blood, taken more than 4 months after surgery. The origin of the receptors is a boy younger than two with tuberous sclerosis and intractable seizures.

This clone was observed a single time. The chain couples TRBV9 to TRBJ1-1; 10 bases agree with TRBD1. Germline CDR1 is SGDLS and CDR2 is YYNGEE. V was clipped by 2 bases and J by 3 bases; unmatched bases: 4. The length of the CDR3 is 15 residues. The chain's CDR3 is CASSVTGTGDTEAFF. The CDR3 DNA is TGTGCCAGCAGCGTTACCGGGACAGGGGACACTGAAGCTTTCTTT.

This chain joins TRBV24-1 and TRBJ2-2, with no clear D. Trimming took off 5 bases at V and 4 bases at J, with 10 bases between the two ends. This CDR3 contains 14 residues. CDR1 is KGHDR, CDR2 SFDVKD, per germline. The CDR3 loop is CATSGYSGTGELFF. Written as DNA, the CDR3 is TGTGCCACCAGTGGTTATTCGGGCACCGGGGAGCTGTTTTTT.

The rearrangement links TRBV6-5 to TRBJ2-2; D is undetermined. The CDR3 length is 15 residues. Germline values: CDR1 MNHEY, CDR2 SVGAGI. V was pared by 0 bases and J by 4 bases, with 9 bases between. The CDR3: CASSYSSSGTGELFF. CDR3 coding DNA: TGTGCCAGCAGTTACTCCTCCTCCGGCACCGGGGAGCTGTTTTTT.

V usage is TRBV19 and J usage is TRBJ1-3, with D perhaps TRBD1 (5 bases). The CDR3 is 18 amino acids. V dropped 8 bases and J dropped 2 bases, with 25 bases sitting between them. Germline V lookup: CDR1 LNHDA, CDR2 SQIVND (reference sequence). CDR3 sequence reads: CASVGPGTSDPPGNTIYF. CDR3 coding DNA: TGTGCCAGTGTAGGCCCGGGGACCTCGGATCCTCCTGGAAACACCATATATTTT. Supplemented by reference TRBV19 and TRBJ1-3, the full variable domain reads DGGITQSPKYLFRKEGQNVTLSCEQNLNHDAMYWYRQDPGQGLRLIYYSQIVNDFQKGDIAEGYSVSREKKESFPLTVTSAQKNPTAFYLCASVGPGTSDPPGNTIYFGEGSWLTVV.

In its sample, this clone was seen a few times. This chain uses TRBV2 with TRBJ1-1; 7 positions match TRBD1. There are 12 residues in the CDR3. Germline CDR1 is SNHLY and CDR2 is FYNNEI. The V and J ends lost 11 bases and 3 bases, in that order; junction bases with no gene match: 6. CDR3 bases: TGTGCCCGCCGACAGGGATACACTGAAGCTTTCTTT. Amino acid sequence: CARRQGYTEAFF.

The chain recombines TRBV4-1 with TRBJ1-4; TRBD1 is a possible D gene (5 bases). Germline V gives CDR1 MGHRA, CDR2 YSYEKL. V lost 0 bases and J lost 6, with 8 bases in between. The CDR3 has 14 amino acids. CDR3 in DNA: TGCGCCAGCAGCCAAGATTCGACAGATGAAAAACTGTTTTTT. It is translated as CASSQDSTDEKLFF.

J is TRBJ2-7 and V is TRBV11-3, with D perhaps TRBD1 or TRBD2 (5 bases each). Germline V lookup: CDR1 SGHNT, CDR2 YENEEA. The CDR3 sequence is 14 residues long. Trimming pared 5 bases from V and 3 bases from J, leaving 14 bases between. CDR3: CASSPHWGSYEQYF. The DNA of the CDR3 is TGTGCCAGCAGCCCACATTGGGGGAGCTACGAGCAGTACTTC.

The chain links TRBV20-1 to TRBJ1-2; D remains ambiguous. The V gene lost 3 bases and the J gene lost 0 bases, with 11 bases spanning the gap. This CDR3 region has 14 residues. The V gene's germline CDR1 is DFQATT and CDR2 SNEGSKA (reference sequence). The DNA of the CDR3 is TGCAGTGCTAGTATACAGAGCACTAACTATGGCTACACCTTC. Its protein is CSASIQSTNYGYTF.

Only one count was recorded for this clone. The chain recombines TRBV4-1 with TRBJ2-7; 14 bases fit TRBD2. The germline gives CDR1 MGHRA, CDR2 YSYEKL. The CDR3 length is 16 residues. V shed 0 bases, J shed 6 bases, and the junction held 4 bases outside the gene matches. CDR3 loop: CASSQEGLAGEGEQYF. The CDR3 region has the DNA TGCGCCAGCAGCCAAGAGGGACTAGCGGGAGAAGGCGAGCAGTACTTC.

The chain uses TRBV6-1 and TRBJ1-1, with D unclear. Germline V lookup: CDR1 MNHNS, CDR2 SASEGT. This CDR3 contains 12 residues. Trimming left V 3 bases short and J 11 bases short, with 13 bases between. The CDR3 sequence is CASSEFGSLAFF. CDR3 DNA: TGTGCCAGCAGTGAGTTCGGGTCACTCGCTTTCTTT.

This chain links TRBV29-1 with TRBJ2-1; TRBD2 might be the D (6 bases). Deletions cut 2 bases from V and 4 bases from J, with 12 bases between. The CDR3 runs to 14 residues. The V gene's germline CDR1 is SQVTM and CDR2 ANQGSEA. Here the CDR3 reads CSVECRGEYNEQFF. The CDR3 bases are TGCAGCGTTGAATGTCGCGGGGAATACAATGAGCAGTTCTTC.

This chain connects TRBV5-6 to TRBJ2-3; 8 bases are shared with TRBD1. Germline-derived CDR1 and CDR2 are SGHDT and YYEEEE. The J segment lost 3 bases and the V segment lost 1 base, leaving 4 bases of the junction unmatched. This CDR3 has 15 residues. The chain's CDR3 is CASSLMDRDTDTQYF. The CDR3 region has the DNA TGTGCCAGCAGCTTGATGGACAGGGATACAGATACGCAGTATTTT.

The V and J genes are TRBV5-8 and TRBJ1-5; possible D gene TRBD1, 6 bases. V gave up 2 bases and J gave up 3 bases, with 21 bases separating them. The germline gives CDR1 SGHTS, CDR2 YDEGEE. There are 18 residues in the CDR3. The CDR3 region has the DNA TGTGCCAGCAGCTTTTTCGGACAGATTTCTCGTACCAATCAGCCCCAGCATTTT. Protein: CASSFFGQISRTNQPQHF.

V and J are TRBV5-4 and TRBJ2-5; 10 nucleotides match TRBD1. Unmatched junction bases numbered 8, after V lost 4 bases and J lost 5 bases. The germline V gene has CDR1 SGHNT and CDR2 YYREEE (reference sequence). The CDR3 has 15 amino acids. In DNA, the CDR3 is TGTGCCAGCAGCCAAAGACAGGGGGCCTGGGAGACCCAGTACTTC. This encodes CASSQRQGAWETQYF.

CDR3 in DNA: TGTGCCAGCAGCTCATCATTGCAGGGGGCGCGGGGCTACACCTTC. Protein sequence: CASSSSLQGARGYTF. The chain couples TRBV5-4 to TRBJ1-2, with 8 positions matching TRBD1. The CDR3 sequence is 15 residues long. CDR1 and CDR2 (germline): SGHNT, YYREEE (reference sequence). With V trimmed by 3 bases and J by 8 bases, 12 bases remained unmatched. Based on the CDR3 plus reference TRBV5-4 and TRBJ1-2, the full variable domain is ETGVTQSPTHLIKTRGQQVTLRCSSQSGHNTVSWYQQALGQGPQFIFQYYREEENGRGNFPPRFSGLQFPNYSSELNVNALELDDSALYLCASSSSLQGARGYTFGSGTRLTVV.

This clone was detected a few times. The J gene is TRBJ2-7, the V gene TRBV11-2; D possibly corresponds to TRBD2 (5 bases). CDR3 length equals 12 residues. The ends were cut back, 3 bases at V and 7 bases at J, with 10 bases in the middle. CDR1 is SGHAT, CDR2 FQNNGV, per germline. The CDR3 DNA follows: TGTGCCAGCAGCTTGGGAGAAGGTGAGCAGTACTTC. This gives the protein CASSLGEGEQYF.

V is TRBV3-1 (or the pseudogene TRBV3-2) and J is TRBJ2-7; 9 bases line up with TRBD1. V lost 4 bases and J lost 2; bases outside the gene matches: 3. This CDR3 has 14 residues. The germline CDR1 and CDR2 sequences are LGHDT and YNNKEL (reference sequence). CDR3 in DNA: TGTGCCAGCAGCCCGGACAGGGGCGCCTACGAGCAGTACTTC. Translation gives CASSPDRGAYEQYF.

V and J are TRBV7-6 and TRBJ2-5; D uncertain. V lost 4 bases to trimming and J lost 1 base, with 4 bases between them. The CDR3 is 12 amino acids. Germline V gene lookup returns CDR1 SGHVS and CDR2 FNYEAQ. CDR3 amino acids: CASSSTQETQYF. As DNA, the CDR3 is TGTGCCAGCAGCTCAACCCAAGAGACCCAGTACTTC.

This clone was seen only a few times. The V gene is TRBV2, the J gene TRBJ2-2; the match to TRBD2 covers 10 bases. Germline lookup yields CDR1 SNHLY and CDR2 FYNNEI. V lost 10 bases and J lost 0; bases outside the gene matches: 2. This CDR3 is built from 14 residues. CDR3 residues: CAKGTSANTGELFF. The CDR3 nucleotides are TGTGCCAAGGGGACTAGCGCGAACACCGGGGAGCTGTTTTTT.

The chain joins TRBV9 to TRBJ1-1; D not certain. CDR3 length: 13 residues. Deletions cut 2 bases from V and 1 base from J, with 6 bases between. CDR1 and CDR2 from the germline V gene are SGDLS and YYNGEE. The CDR3, as DNA: TGTGCCAGCAGCGTCCTGTCGAACACTGAAGCTTTCTTT. This translates into CASSVLSNTEAFF.

This clone was seen only once. This sequence joins TRBV6-5 and TRBJ1-2; D remains unclear. The germline V gene has CDR1 MNHEY and CDR2 SVGAGI. The CDR3 is 14 amino acids. The ends were cut back, 5 bases at V and 0 bases at J, with 10 bases in the middle. The CDR3 is CASSRDFANYGYTF. The CDR3 nucleotides read TGTGCCAGCAGTCGGGATTTCGCTAACTATGGCTACACCTTC.